This T cell receptor (beta chain) was found in a study of blood T cell repertoires in COVID-19 (dated by TCRdb to 2020 to 2021). Broadly, across the study: Samples from collaborators originated in the United States, Italy and Spain and spanned both the acute and convalescent phases of COVID-19. The material from the prospective study consisted of cDNA or gDNA derived from T cells, B-cell-depleted T cells, or PBMCs. Deeply sampled blood TCRbeta repertoires from subjects exposed to, actively infected with, or recovered from COVID-19 were included in the dataset. The repertoires were released in a freely available public database meant as a resource for research on the immune response to SARS-CoV-2. Samples came from the ongoing ImmuneRACE study (first 160 participants) plus 1,254 subjects from 6 global collaborators. A de-identified subject ID, COVID-19 status, age in years and sex were almost always included in the sample metadata. HLA class I and class II types, where available, came from metadata supplied by the sample provider rather than from assay-based typing. What the authors observed across the whole study: The quantity of clinical and demographic metadata differed by source and by participant and was supplied without curation.

Each collaborating institution followed its own protocols to collect whole blood in K2EDTA tubes. Collaborator samples were shipped for TCRbeta analysis as frozen whole blood, isolated PBMCs, or DNA extracted from either sample type. Worth noting for this clone: Its antigen remains unidentified. The sample holds no much larger clone one base away, and base qualities are not on file.

TCRbeta CDR3 regions were amplified from genomic DNA by means of the immunoSEQ Assay, a bias-controlled multiplex PCR. Turning to the authors' computational methods: Within the assay, amplification of reference gene primers was used to estimate how many nucleated cells each sample contained. To quantify the absolute abundance of each unique TCRbeta CDR3 rearrangement, sequence reads were collapsed and filtered. For each sample, productive Simpson clonality was calculated by taking the square root of Simpson's diversity index across productive rearrangements. TCRdb took over this immuneACCESS table, retaining in-frame rearrangements with V and J assigned. Such tables are incomplete; in checked studies, under half of the missing clones stem from an unresolved V gene, and the remainder is unexplained. V and J calls and clone size are copied from that table; D and trimming were computed from the DNA. The sample contains 130,000 or so clones, around 83% of them found a single time. Of the sample, about 1.6% falls within the top ten clones.

From a lookup of the germline V gene (reference sequence), CDR1 and CDR2 are LNHNV and YYDKDF. From the cysteine through the phenylalanine, the CDR3 covers 16 amino acids. Here the CDR3 DNA is all that survives: 48 bases in frame from base 1. The V and J ends are trimmed by 1 base and 7 bases, leaving 17 bases between them. This sequence uses TRBV15 and TRBJ2-1; no confident D gene assignment can be made. This sequence was found in a human donor in a cohort sampled during active COVID-19. The specimen sequenced was peripheral blood. The bases read TGTGCCACCAGCAGAGCCCTAGGCCTACCTCGAAATGAGCAGTTCTTC. It encodes CATSRALGLPRNEQFF.